A single sample is the source of the 4 T cell receptor beta chains below, sequenced in a study of memory CD4+ T cells and cytomegalovirus serostatus. Method: immunoSEQ multiplex PCR; TCRdb's copy keeps in-frame clones and lacks some. The table records tens of thousands of clones, about 81% of them present only once. The sort gate was single viable CD3+CD4+CD8-CD45RO+ cells for memory CD4+ T cells. Material: memory CD4+ T cells from blood. The source is an adult in good health and CMV-seronegative.

J is TRBJ1-5 and V is TRBV7-9, with 8 bases identical to TRBD1. The CDR3 sequence is 13 residues long. Trimming at V came to 5 bases and at J to 9 bases, leaving 6 bases not matched to a gene. Looked up from germline, CDR1 is SEHNR and CDR2 is FQNEAQ (reference sequence). CDR3 in DNA: TGTGCCAGCAGCCTAGACAGGGGTTCGCCCCAGCATTTT. Translation gives CASSLDRGSPQHF.

This clone appeared a single time. The V gene is TRBV4-3, the J gene TRBJ2-3, with TRBD2 identical over 11 bases. Per the germline V gene, CDR1 is LGHNA and CDR2 is YSLEER. CDR3 length equals 16 residues. After removal of 4 bases from V and 2 bases from J, the junction contained 5 bases not matched to a gene. The CDR3 DNA sequence: TGCGCCAGCAGCCGCTTACTAGCGGGGGCCACAGATACGCAGTATTTT. This encodes CASSRLLAGATDTQYF.

J is TRBJ1-1 and V is TRBV7-2; D not resolved. V was pared by 1 base and J by 3 bases, with 12 bases between. The length of the CDR3 is 15 residues. The V gene's germline CDR1 is SGHTA and CDR2 FQGNSA. In DNA, the CDR3 is TGTGCCAGCAGCTTAGGCCAGTTAGTGGACACTGAAGCTTTCTTT. It encodes CASSLGQLVDTEAFF.

The rearrangement links TRBV2 to TRBJ1-2, with TRBD1 identical over 7 bases. The junction had 9 bases not matched to a gene; V was cut back by 1 base and J by 1 base. This CDR3 spans 17 amino acids. Germline V gene lookup returns CDR1 SNHLY and CDR2 FYNNEI. CDR3 nucleotide sequence: TGTGCCAGCAGTGAAGTCGTCGGGAGACAGGGTAACTATGGCTACACCTTC. Its translation is CASSEVVGRQGNYGYTF. Full variable domain (remainder filled in from reference TRBV2 and TRBJ1-2): EPEVTQTPSHQVTQMGQEVILRCVPISNHLYFYWYRQILGQKVEFLVSFYNNEISEKSEIFDDQFSVERPDGSNFTLKIRSTKLEDSAMYFCASSEVVGRQGNYGYTFGSGTRLTVV.